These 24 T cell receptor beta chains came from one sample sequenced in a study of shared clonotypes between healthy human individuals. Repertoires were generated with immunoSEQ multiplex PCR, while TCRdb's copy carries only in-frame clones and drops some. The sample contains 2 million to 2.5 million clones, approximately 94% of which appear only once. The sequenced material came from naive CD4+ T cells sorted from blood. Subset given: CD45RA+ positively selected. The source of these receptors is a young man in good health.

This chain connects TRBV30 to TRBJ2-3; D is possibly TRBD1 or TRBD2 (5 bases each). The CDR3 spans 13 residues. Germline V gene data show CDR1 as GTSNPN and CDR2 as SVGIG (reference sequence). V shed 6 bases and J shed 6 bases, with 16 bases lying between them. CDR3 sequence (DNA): TGTGCCTGTACCCTCGGGACCCAGGATACGCAGTATTTT. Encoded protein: CACTLGTQDTQYF. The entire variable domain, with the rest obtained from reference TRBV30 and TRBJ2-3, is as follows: SQTIHQWPATLVQPVGSPLSLECTVEGTSNPNLYWYRQAAGRGLQLLFYSVGIGQISSEVPQNLSASRPQDRQFILSSKKLLLSDSGFYLCACTLGTQDTQYFGPGTRLTVL.

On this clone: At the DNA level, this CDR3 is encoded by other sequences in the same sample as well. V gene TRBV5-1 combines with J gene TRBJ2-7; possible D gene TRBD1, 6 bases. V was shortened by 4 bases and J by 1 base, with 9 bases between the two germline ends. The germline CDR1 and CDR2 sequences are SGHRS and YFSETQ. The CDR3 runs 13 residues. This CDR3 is CASSTGQSYEQYF. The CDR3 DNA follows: TGCGCCAGCAGCACCGGACAGTCCTACGAGCAGTACTTC.

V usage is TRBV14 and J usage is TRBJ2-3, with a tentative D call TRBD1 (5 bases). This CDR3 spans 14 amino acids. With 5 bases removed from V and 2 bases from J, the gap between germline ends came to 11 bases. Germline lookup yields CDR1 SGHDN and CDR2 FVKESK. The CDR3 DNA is TGTGCCAGCAGCATAGACAGCACCACAGATACGCAGTATTTT. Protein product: CASSIDSTTDTQYF.

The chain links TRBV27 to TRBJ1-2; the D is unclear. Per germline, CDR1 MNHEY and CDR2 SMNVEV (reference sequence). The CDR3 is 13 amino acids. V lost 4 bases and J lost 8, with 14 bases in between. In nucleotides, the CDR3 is TGTGCCAGCAGTTCCGACCGAACTCGGGGCTACACCTTC. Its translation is CASSSDRTRGYTF.

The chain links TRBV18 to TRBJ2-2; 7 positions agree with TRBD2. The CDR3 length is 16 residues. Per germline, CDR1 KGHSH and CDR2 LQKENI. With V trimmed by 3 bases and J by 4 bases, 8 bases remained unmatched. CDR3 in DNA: TGTGCCAGCTCACCCCCCAGGACTAGTCCCACCGGGGAGCTGTTTTTT. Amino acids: CASSPPRTSPTGELFF.

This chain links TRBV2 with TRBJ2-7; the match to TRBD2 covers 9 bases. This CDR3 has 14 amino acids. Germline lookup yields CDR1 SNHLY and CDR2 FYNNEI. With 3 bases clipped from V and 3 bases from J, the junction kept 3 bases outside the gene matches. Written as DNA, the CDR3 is TGTGCCAGCAGTGAGCGGGAGGGCCGCTACGAGCAGTACTTC. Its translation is CASSEREGRYEQYF.

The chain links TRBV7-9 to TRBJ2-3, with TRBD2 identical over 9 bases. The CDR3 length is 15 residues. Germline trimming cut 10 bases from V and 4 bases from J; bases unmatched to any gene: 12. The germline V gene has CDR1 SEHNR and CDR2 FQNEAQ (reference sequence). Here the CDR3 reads CATPDWAGGPDTQYF. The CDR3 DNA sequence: TGTGCCACCCCCGACTGGGCGGGGGGGCCAGATACGCAGTATTTT.

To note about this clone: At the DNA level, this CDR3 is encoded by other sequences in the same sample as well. This CDR3 reads CASSLDGRSYEQYF. The CDR3 bases are TGTGCCAGCAGCTTGGATGGGAGATCCTACGAGCAGTACTTC. V and J are TRBV5-4 and TRBJ2-7, with D tentatively TRBD2 (5 bases). CDR1 is SGHNT and CDR2 is YYREEE in the germline V gene (reference sequence). The CDR3 is 14 amino acids. V lost 0 bases and J 1 base, leaving 8 bases between the germline ends.

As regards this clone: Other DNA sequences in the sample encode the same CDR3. The CDR3: CASSLEGAGTDTQYF. CDR3 nucleotides: TGTGCCAGCAGCTTAGAGGGGGCCGGCACAGATACGCAGTATTTT. The chain uses TRBV7-9 and TRBJ2-3; 7 bases match TRBD1. CDR1 is SEHNR and CDR2 is FQNEAQ in the germline V gene (reference sequence). This CDR3 comprises 15 residues. The junction had 2 bases not matched to a gene; V was cut back by 1 base and J by 1 base.

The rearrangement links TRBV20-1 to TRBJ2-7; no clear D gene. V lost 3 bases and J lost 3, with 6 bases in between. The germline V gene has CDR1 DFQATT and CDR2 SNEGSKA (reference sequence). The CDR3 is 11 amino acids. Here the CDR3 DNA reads TGCAGTGCTAGGAAAAACTACGAGCAGTACTTC. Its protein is CSARKNYEQYF.

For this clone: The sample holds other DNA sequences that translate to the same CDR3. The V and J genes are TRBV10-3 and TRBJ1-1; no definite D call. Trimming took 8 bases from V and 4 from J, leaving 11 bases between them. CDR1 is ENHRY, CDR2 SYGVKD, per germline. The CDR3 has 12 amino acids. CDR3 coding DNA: TGTGCCATCGGTCAAGGGTCCACTGAAGCTTTCTTT. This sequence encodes CAIGQGSTEAFF.

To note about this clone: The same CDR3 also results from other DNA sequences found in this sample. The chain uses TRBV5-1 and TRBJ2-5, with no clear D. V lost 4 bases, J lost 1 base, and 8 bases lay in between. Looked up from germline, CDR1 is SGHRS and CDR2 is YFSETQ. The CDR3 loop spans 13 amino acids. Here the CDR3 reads CASSRTAQETQYF. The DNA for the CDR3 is TGCGCCAGCAGCCGTACGGCCCAAGAGACCCAGTACTTC. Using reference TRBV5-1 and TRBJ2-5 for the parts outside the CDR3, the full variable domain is KAGVTQTPRYLIKTRGQQVTLSCSPISGHRSVSWYQQTPGQGLQFLFEYFSETQRNKGNFPGRFSGRQFSNSRSEMNVSTLELGDSALYLCASSRTAQETQYFGPGTRLLVL.

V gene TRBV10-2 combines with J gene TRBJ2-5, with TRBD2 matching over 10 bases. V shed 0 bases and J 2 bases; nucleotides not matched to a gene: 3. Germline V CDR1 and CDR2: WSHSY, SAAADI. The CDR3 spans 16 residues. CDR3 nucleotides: TGCGCCAGCAGTGAGTCGAGAGCGGGGGGGCAAGAGACCCAGTACTTC. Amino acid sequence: CASSESRAGGQETQYF.

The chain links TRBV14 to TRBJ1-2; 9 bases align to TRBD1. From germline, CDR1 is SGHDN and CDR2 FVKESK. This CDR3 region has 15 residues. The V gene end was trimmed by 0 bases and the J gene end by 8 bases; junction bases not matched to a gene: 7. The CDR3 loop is CASSQDLQGARGYTF. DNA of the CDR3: TGTGCCAGCAGCCAAGATCTACAGGGGGCGCGGGGCTACACCTTC.

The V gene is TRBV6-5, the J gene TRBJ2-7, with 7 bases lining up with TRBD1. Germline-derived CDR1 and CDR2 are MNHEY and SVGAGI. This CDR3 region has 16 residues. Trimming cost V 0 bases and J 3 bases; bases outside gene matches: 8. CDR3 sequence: CASSYSTIRQGYEQYF. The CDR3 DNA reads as TGTGCCAGCAGTTACTCTACGATTAGACAGGGCTACGAGCAGTACTTC.

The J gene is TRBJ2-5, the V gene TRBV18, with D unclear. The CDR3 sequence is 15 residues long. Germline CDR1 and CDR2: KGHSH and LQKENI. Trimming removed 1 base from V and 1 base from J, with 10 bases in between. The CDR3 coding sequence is TGTGCCAGCTCACCACGCGACGGAACCCAAGAGACCCAGTACTTC. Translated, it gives CASSPRDGTQETQYF.

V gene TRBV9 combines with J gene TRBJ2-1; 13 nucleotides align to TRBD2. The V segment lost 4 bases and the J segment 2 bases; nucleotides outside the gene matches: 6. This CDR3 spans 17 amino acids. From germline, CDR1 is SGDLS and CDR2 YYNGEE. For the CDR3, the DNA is TGTGCCAGCAGCTCACTAGCGGGAGGGTTGACCTACAATGAGCAGTTCTTC. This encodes CASSSLAGGLTYNEQFF.

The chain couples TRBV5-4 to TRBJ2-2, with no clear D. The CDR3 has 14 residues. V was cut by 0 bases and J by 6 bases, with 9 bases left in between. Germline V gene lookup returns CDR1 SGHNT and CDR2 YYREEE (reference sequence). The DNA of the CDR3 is TGTGCCAGCAGCTTGGACGGGTCTGCCGGGGAGCTGTTTTTT. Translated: CASSLDGSAGELFF. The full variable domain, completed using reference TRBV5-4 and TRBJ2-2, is ETGVTQSPTHLIKTRGQQVTLRCSSQSGHNTVSWYQQALGQGPQFIFQYYREEENGRGNFPPRFSGLQFPNYSSELNVNALELDDSALYLCASSLDGSAGELFFGEGSRLTVL.

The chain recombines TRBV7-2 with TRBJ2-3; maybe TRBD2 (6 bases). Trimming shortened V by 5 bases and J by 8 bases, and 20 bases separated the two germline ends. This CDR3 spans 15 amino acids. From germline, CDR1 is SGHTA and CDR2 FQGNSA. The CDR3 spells CASSRSEAGLGTQYF. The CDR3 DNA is TGTGCCAGCAGCCGCTCCGAGGCGGGGTTAGGTACGCAGTATTTT.

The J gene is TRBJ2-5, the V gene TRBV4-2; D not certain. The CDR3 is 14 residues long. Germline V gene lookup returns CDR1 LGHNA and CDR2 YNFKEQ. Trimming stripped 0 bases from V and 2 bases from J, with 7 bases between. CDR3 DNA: TGTGCCAGCAGCCAAGAGTCACAGCAAGAGACCCAGTACTTC. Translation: CASSQESQQETQYF.

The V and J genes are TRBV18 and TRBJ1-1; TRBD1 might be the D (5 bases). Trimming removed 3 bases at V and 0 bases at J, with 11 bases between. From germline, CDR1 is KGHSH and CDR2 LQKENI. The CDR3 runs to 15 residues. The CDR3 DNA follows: TGTGCCAGCTCACCCTTCGGGACCCTGAACACTGAAGCTTTCTTT. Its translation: CASSPFGTLNTEAFF. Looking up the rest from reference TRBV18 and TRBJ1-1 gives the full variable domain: NAGVMQNPRHLVRRRGQEARLRCSPMKGHSHVYWYRQLPEEGLKFMVYLQKENIIDESGMPKERFSAEFPKEGPSILRIQQVVRGDSAAYFCASSPFGTLNTEAFFGQGTRLTVV.

The CDR3 sequence: CAISASGAENEQFF. The CDR3 DNA reads as TGTGCCATCAGCGCGAGCGGGGCGGAAAATGAGCAGTTCTTC. The rearrangement links TRBV10-3 to TRBJ2-1, with 7 bases matching TRBD2. CDR3 size: 14 residues. The ends lost 6 bases at V and 7 bases at J; junction bases unmatched: 9. CDR1 is ENHRY, CDR2 SYGVKD, per germline.

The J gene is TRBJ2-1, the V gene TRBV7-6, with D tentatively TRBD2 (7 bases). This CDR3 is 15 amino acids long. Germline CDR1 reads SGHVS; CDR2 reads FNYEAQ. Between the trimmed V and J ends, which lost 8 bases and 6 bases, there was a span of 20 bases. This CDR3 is CASGQMGGAFNEQFF. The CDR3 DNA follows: TGTGCCAGCGGCCAGATGGGGGGGGCCTTCAATGAGCAGTTCTTC.

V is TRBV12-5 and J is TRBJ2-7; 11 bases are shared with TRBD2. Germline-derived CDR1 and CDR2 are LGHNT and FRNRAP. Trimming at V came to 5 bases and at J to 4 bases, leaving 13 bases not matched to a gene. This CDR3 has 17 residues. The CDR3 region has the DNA TGTGCTAGTGGTCCTGGGACAGCGGGACTAGCGGCTTACGAGCAGTACTTC. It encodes CASGPGTAGLAAYEQYF.